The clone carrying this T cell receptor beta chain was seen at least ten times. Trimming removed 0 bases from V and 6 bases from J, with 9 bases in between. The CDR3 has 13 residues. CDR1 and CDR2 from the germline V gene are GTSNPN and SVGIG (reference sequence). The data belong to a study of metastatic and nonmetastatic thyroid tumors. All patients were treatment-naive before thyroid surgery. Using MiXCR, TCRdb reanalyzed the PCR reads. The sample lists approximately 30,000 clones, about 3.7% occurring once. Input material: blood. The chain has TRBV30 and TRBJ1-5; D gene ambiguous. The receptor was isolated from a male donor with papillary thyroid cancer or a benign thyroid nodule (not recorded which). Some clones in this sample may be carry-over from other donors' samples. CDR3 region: CAWSVTGGQPQHF. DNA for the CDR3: TGTGCCTGGAGTGTAACGGGAGGTCAGCCCCAGCATTTT.